The 9 T cell receptor beta chains reported below all come from one sample, sequenced in a study of T-cell memory formation after mild COVID-19 (dated by TCRdb to 2020 to 2022). The library came from 5' RACE. The data were produced on an Illumina NovaSeq 6000. The raw public data were reprocessed by TCRdb itself: fastp quality trimming at Q25, MiXCR clonotype calling, in-frame beta chains only. Under each unique CDR3 protein, matching rows form one entry showing the most common genes and DNA. The sample profile shows around 510,000 distinct CDR3 sequences; about a fifth of them were found once. The ten top clones hold around 8.4% of the sample. The material sequenced was PBMCs or a T cell subset sorted from them (not recorded which). These receptors all stem from an adult woman who had mild COVID-19 (a few samples of this study predate the infection). The sample titles of this study are shuffled in the database, so cell type and time point are left out; the donor was told from shared clones.

This clonotype was seen only a few times. The CDR3 is CASSLNREINNEQFF. CDR3 bases: TGTGCCAGCAGCTTGAACAGGGAGATAAACAATGAGCAGTTCTTC. The chain is built from TRBV11-2 and TRBJ2-1; possibly TRBD1 for D (6 bases). V was cut by 3 bases and J by 5 bases, with 14 bases left in between. The germline V gene has CDR1 SGHAT and CDR2 FQNNGV. The CDR3 loop spans 15 amino acids. The whole variable domain, remainder taken from reference TRBV11-2 and TRBJ2-1, is EAGVAQSPRYKIIEKRQSVAFWCNPISGHATLYWYQQILGQGPKLLIQFQNNGVVDDSQLPKDRFSAERLKGVDSTLKIQPAKLEDSAVYLCASSLNREINNEQFFGPGTRLTVL.

The chain has TRBV7-2 and TRBJ2-2; the D is unclear. V lost 5 bases, J lost 5 bases, and 9 bases lay in between. The CDR3 totals 13 residues. The germline CDR1 and CDR2 sequences are SGHTA and FQGNSA. The CDR3 region is CASSGVWTGELFF. Here the CDR3 DNA reads TGTGCCAGCAGCGGGGTGTGGACCGGGGAGCTGTTTTTT.

CDR3 in amino acids: CATSRDRVGNTIYF. The CDR3, as DNA: TGTGCCACCAGCAGAGACAGGGTTGGAAACACCATATATTTT. The chain combines TRBV15 with TRBJ1-3; weak D call: TRBD1 (5 bases). V was cut by 0 bases and J by 3 bases, with 6 bases left in between. The germline V gene has CDR1 LNHNV and CDR2 YYDKDF (reference sequence). This CDR3 comprises 14 residues.

This clonotype showed up many times. The gene calls are TRBV9 and TRBJ2-2; tentative D call: TRBD1 (6 bases). From germline, CDR1 is SGDLS and CDR2 YYNGEE. V lost 3 bases, J lost 6 bases, and 15 bases lay in between. CDR3 length: 15 residues. The DNA of the CDR3 is TGTGCCAGCAGCGGATCGACAGGTTCCGCCGGGGAGCTGTTTTTT. It codes for CASSGSTGSAGELFF.

This clonotype has a handful of counts. This chain joins TRBV29-1 and TRBJ2-3; 7 bases are shared with TRBD2. The CDR3 totals 14 residues. V lost 8 bases, J lost 2 bases, and 10 bases stayed unmatched. Germline-derived CDR1 and CDR2 are SQVTM and ANQGSEA. The CDR3 protein is CSTTLADNTDTQYF. The CDR3 bases are TGCAGCACTACCCTAGCGGACAACACAGATACGCAGTATTTT.

The chain combines TRBV19 with TRBJ2-5, with D uncertain. This CDR3 region has 12 residues. The ends were cut back, 7 bases at V and 2 bases at J, with 8 bases in the middle. CDR1 is LNHDA and CDR2 is SQIVND in the germline V gene (reference sequence). This CDR3 reads CASTGRQETQYF. The CDR3 DNA sequence: TGTGCCAGTACTGGGCGTCAAGAGACCCAGTACTTC.

This clonotype was detected a few times. The V call is TRBV4-1, the J call TRBJ2-1, with 7 bases matching TRBD1. J lost 4 bases, V lost 1 base, and 10 bases had no gene match. Germline values: CDR1 MGHRA, CDR2 YSYEKL. The CDR3 spans 17 residues. Here the CDR3 DNA reads TGCGCCAGCAGCCAAGGAGGCCTCACAGGGGCGTACAATGAGCAGTTCTTC. As protein: CASSQGGLTGAYNEQFF.

This clonotype was found a few times. V is TRBV20-1 and J is TRBJ2-7, with a tentative D call TRBD1 (6 bases). Per germline, CDR1 DFQATT and CDR2 SNEGSKA (reference sequence). The V gene lost 4 bases and the J gene lost 0 bases, with 13 bases spanning the gap. The CDR3 is made up of 14 amino acids. The CDR3 region is CSATPTDSSYEQYF. In DNA, the CDR3 is TGCAGTGCTACCCCCACGGACAGCTCCTACGAGCAGTACTTC.

This clonotype has just a few counts. This chain joins TRBV19 and TRBJ1-5, with TRBD1 as a possible D gene (6 bases). This CDR3 has 16 amino acids. The germline CDR1 and CDR2 sequences are LNHDA and SQIVND (reference sequence). V lost 10 bases and J lost 1, with 20 bases in between. The CDR3 nucleotides read TGTGCCACCGGGGGGGGCAGGGACCTCAGCAATCAGCCCCAGCATTTT. It codes for CATGGGRDLSNQPQHF.